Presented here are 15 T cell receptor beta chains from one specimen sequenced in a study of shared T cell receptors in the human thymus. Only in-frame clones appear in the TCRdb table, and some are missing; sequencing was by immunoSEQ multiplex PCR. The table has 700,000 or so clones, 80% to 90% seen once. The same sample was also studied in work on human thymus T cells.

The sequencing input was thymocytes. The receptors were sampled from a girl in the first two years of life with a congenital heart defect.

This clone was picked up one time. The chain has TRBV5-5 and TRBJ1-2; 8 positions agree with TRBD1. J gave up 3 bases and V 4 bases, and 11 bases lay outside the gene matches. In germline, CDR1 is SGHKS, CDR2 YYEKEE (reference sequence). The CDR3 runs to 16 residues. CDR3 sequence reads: CASSRTKGQGDYGYTF. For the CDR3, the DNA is TGTGCCAGCAGCCGGACAAAAGGACAGGGAGACTATGGCTACACCTTC.

CDR3 sequence (DNA): TGTGCCAGCAGCTCACCTACAGGGGAGGAAATCTATGGCTACACCTTC. This gives the protein CASSSPTGEEIYGYTF. The chain recombines TRBV5-6 with TRBJ1-2; 7 bases align to TRBD1. With V trimmed by 3 bases and J by 4 bases, 12 bases remained unmatched. CDR1 and CDR2 (germline): SGHDT, YYEEEE. The CDR3 has 16 residues.

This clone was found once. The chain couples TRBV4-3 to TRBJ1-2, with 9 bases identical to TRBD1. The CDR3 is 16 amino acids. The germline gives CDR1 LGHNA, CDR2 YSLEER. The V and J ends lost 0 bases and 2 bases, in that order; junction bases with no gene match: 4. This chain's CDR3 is CASSQDRGQGNYGYTF. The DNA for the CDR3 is TGCGCCAGCAGCCAAGATCGCGGACAGGGGAACTATGGCTACACCTTC.

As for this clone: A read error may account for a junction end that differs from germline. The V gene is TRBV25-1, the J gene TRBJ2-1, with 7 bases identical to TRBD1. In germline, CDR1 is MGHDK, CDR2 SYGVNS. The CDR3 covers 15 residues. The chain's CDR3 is CASSSLRGPYNKQFF. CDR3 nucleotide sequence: TGTGCCAGCAGTTCATTGAGGGGGCCATACAATAAGCAGTTCTTC.

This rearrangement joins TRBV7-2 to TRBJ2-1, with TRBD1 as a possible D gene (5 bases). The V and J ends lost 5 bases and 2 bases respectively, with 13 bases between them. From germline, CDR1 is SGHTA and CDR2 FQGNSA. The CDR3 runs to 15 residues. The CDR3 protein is CASSPPAGPYNEQFF. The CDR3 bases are TGTGCCAGCAGCCCCCCGGCAGGGCCCTACAATGAGCAGTTCTTC.

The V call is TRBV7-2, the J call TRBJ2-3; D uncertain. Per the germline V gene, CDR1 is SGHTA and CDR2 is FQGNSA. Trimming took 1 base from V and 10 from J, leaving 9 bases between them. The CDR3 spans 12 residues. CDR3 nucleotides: TGTGCCAGCAGCTTAGTCTTAGTAGCGCAGTATTTT. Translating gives CASSLVLVAQYF.

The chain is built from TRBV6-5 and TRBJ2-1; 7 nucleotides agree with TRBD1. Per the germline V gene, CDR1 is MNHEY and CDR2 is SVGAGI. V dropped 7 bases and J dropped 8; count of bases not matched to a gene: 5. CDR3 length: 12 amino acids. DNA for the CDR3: TGTGCCAGCACCCGGGACAGCGATGAGCAGTTCTTC. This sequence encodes CASTRDSDEQFF.

CDR3 in amino acids: CASSPGGQGILHF. CDR3 sequence (DNA): TGCGCCAGCAGCCCCGGGGGACAGGGAATCCTCCACTTT. V and J are TRBV5-1 and TRBJ1-6; TRBD1 matches 9 bases. Trimming cost V 4 bases and J 15 bases; bases outside gene matches: 8. This CDR3 has 13 amino acids. Germline CDR1 SGHRS, CDR2 YFSETQ.

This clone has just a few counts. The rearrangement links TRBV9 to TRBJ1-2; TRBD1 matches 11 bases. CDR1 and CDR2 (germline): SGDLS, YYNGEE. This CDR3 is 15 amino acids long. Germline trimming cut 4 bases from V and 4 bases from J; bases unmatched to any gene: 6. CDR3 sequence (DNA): TGTGCCAGCAGCCCGGGACAGGGGGTCTTCTATGGCTACACCTTC. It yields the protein CASSPGQGVFYGYTF.

CDR3 DNA: TGTGCCAGCTCACCAAACAGGGGGCGAACTACTAACTATGGCTACACCTTC. It encodes CASSPNRGRTTNYGYTF. This sequence joins TRBV18 and TRBJ1-2, with TRBD1 identical over 9 bases. The CDR3 has 17 residues. Trimming removed 2 bases from V and 0 bases from J; junction bases left unmatched: 7. CDR1 and CDR2 from the germline V gene are KGHSH and LQKENI.

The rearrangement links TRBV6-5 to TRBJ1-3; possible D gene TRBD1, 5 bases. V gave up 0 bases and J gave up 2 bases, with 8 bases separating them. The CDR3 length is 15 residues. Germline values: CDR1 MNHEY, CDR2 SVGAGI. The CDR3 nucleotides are TGTGCCAGCAGTTACTCGATCAGGGCTGGAAACACCATATATTTT. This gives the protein CASSYSIRAGNTIYF.

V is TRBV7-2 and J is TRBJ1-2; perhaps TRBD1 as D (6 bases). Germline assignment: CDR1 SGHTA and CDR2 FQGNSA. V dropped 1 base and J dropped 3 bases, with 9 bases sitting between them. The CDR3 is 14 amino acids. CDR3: CASSLEQGDYGYTF. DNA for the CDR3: TGTGCCAGCAGCTTAGAACAGGGCGACTATGGCTACACCTTC. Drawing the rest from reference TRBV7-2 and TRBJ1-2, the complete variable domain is GAGVSQSPSNKVTEKGKDVELRCDPISGHTALYWYRQSLGQGLEFLIYFQGNSAPDKSGLPSDRFSAERTGGSVSTLTIQRTQQEDSAVYLCASSLEQGDYGYTFGSGTRLTVV.

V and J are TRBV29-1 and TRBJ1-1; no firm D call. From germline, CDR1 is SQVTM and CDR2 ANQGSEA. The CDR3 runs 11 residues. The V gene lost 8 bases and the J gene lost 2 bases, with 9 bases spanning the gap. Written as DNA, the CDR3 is TGCAGCTTACGGTCCAACACTGAAGCTTTCTTT. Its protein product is CSLRSNTEAFF.

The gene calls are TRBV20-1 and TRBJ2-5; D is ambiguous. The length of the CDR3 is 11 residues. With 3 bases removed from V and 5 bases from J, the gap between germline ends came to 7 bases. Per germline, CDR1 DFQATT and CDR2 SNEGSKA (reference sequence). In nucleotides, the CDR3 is TGCAGTGCTAGGGAGACGGAGACCCAGTACTTC. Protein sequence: CSARETETQYF.

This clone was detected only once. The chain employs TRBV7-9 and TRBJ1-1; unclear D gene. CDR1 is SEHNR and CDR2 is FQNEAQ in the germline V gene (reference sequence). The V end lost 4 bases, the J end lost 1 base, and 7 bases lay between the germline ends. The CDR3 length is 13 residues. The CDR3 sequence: CASSWSGNTEAFF. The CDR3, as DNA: TGTGCCAGCAGCTGGTCGGGGAACACTGAAGCTTTCTTT.